This T cell receptor beta chain stems from a study of blood T cells in healthy people across ages. A J-beta primer mix and a sample-barcoded 5' primer were used in a second PCR of about 7 to 12 cycles. TCRdb re-called the 5' RACE reads through MiXCR, storing one row per CDR3 protein. The sample includes about a million distinct CDR3 sequences, roughly 48% of them seen just once. V was shortened by 2 bases and J by 4 bases, with 20 bases between the two germline ends. This CDR3 spans 17 amino acids. Germline V gene lookup returns CDR1 SGHAT and CDR2 FQDESV (reference sequence). The sample consisted of blood. The rearrangement uses TRBV11-1 and TRBJ1-1; maybe TRBD1 (6 bases). This receptor was identified in a man in his thirties or forties in good health. The DNA for the CDR3 is TGTGCCAGCAGCTTATGGGATACAGGGTATCCGAGCACTGAAGCTTTCTTT. This encodes CASSLWDTGYPSTEAFF.